One sample yielded the 4 T cell receptor beta chains listed below, sequenced in a study of response to subunit inactivated influenza vaccine. TCRdb re-called the RT-PCR reads with MiXCR, one entry per CDR3 protein. The sample lists hundreds of thousands of distinct CDR3 sequences, less than 10% occurring once. The specimen comprised PBMCs from blood, sampled roughly 24 months after vaccination. The receptors originated from a man between 50 and 70 years old who received an inactivated influenza vaccine.

The chain employs TRBV4-3 and TRBJ2-4; TRBD2 matches at 7 bases. Losses at the gene ends were 0 bases for V and 1 base for J; bases not matched to a gene: 6. Germline-derived CDR1 and CDR2 are LGHNA and YSLEER. The CDR3 covers 17 residues. The CDR3 DNA sequence: TGCGCCAGCAGCCAAGAGGTCGGGGGGTTCGCCAAAAACATTCAGTACTTC. Amino acid sequence: CASSQEVGGFAKNIQYF.

V and J are TRBV11-2 and TRBJ2-1; no firm D call. Germline CDR1 is SGHAT and CDR2 is FQNNGV. The V and J ends lost 0 bases and 6 bases respectively, with 9 bases between them. There are 14 residues in the CDR3. The CDR3 sequence: CASSLDIQSNEQFF. CDR3 nucleotides: TGTGCCAGCAGCTTAGATATTCAGTCCAATGAGCAGTTCTTC.

In this sample, this clonotype turned up a few times. J is TRBJ2-7 and V is TRBV9; TRBD1 aligns across 9 bases. Germline CDR1 reads SGDLS; CDR2 reads YYNGEE. V was pared by 4 bases and J by 5 bases, with 7 bases of the junction left unmatched. CDR3 length: 14 amino acids. The CDR3 DNA sequence: TGTGCCAGCAGCTACGGACAGGGGATCAACGAGCAGTACTTC. This sequence encodes CASSYGQGINEQYF.

This clonotype was seen a few times. V is TRBV4-3 and J is TRBJ2-3, with 9 positions matching TRBD1. The junction had 7 bases not matched to a gene; V was cut back by 3 bases and J by 0 bases. This CDR3 has 17 residues. In germline, CDR1 is LGHNA, CDR2 YSLEER. The CDR3 protein is CASSQVPGQGSTDTQYF. The CDR3, as DNA: TGCGCCAGCAGCCAGGTGCCGGGACAGGGTAGCACAGATACGCAGTATTTT.